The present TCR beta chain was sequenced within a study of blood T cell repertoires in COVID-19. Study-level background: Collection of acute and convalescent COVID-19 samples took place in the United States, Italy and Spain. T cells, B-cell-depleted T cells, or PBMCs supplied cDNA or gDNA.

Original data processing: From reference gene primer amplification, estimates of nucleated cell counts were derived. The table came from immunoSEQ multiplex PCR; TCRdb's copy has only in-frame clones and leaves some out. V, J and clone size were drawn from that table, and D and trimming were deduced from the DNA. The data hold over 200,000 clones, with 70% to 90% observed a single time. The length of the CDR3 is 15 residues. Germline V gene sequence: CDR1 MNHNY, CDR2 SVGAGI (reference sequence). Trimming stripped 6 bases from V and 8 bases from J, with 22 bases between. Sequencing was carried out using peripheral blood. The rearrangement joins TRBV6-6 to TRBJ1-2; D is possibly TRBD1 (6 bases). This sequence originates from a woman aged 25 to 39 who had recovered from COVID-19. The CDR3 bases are TGTGCCAGCAGACCGCCGACAGGAAAGAACTGGGGCTACACCTTC. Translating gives CASRPPTGKNWGYTF.